These 12 T cell receptor beta chains were all obtained from the same sample, sequenced in a study of CD8+ T cells in alopecia areata. The treatment is: oral pan-JAK inhibitor, 5-10 mg twice daily. Sequencing used cDNA as its template, made by extracting RNA and reverse transcribing it. Data came from immunoSEQ multiplex PCR; TCRdb stores just in-frame clones and leaves some out. The table records about 210,000 clones, less than 65% of them present only once. The sample in question was CD4+ T cells sorted from blood, obtained at week 4, from a patient treated with tofacitinib. The receptors derive from a human donor with alopecia areata.

The CDR3 protein is CAWSVQGRNSPLHF. Written as DNA, the CDR3 is TGTGCCTGGAGTGTTCAGGGTCGGAATTCACCCCTCCACTTT. This chain links TRBV30 with TRBJ1-6; TRBD1 might be the D (5 bases). This CDR3 has 14 residues. Germline CDR1 reads GTSNPN; CDR2 reads SVGIG (reference sequence). Trimming took 0 bases from V and 7 from J, leaving 10 bases between them.

The V and J genes are TRBV13 and TRBJ1-2, with D unclear. In germline, CDR1 is PRHDT, CDR2 FYEKMQ (reference sequence). This CDR3 region has 14 residues. With 5 bases removed from V and 7 bases from J, the gap between germline ends came to 17 bases. CDR3 sequence: CASSEGKGLGGYTF. The CDR3 nucleotides read TGTGCCAGCAGCGAAGGTAAAGGGCTTGGTGGCTACACCTTC.

The J gene is TRBJ2-5, the V gene TRBV5-1; D uncertain. The germline gives CDR1 SGHRS, CDR2 YFSETQ. The CDR3 is made up of 12 amino acids. V was trimmed by 2 bases and J by 2 bases, leaving 4 bases between them. DNA of the CDR3: TGCGCCAGCAGCTTCCCTCAAGAGACCCAGTACTTC. It translates to CASSFPQETQYF.

The chain has TRBV5-6 and TRBJ2-7, with 9 bases matching TRBD2. CDR1 and CDR2 from the germline V gene are SGHDT and YYEEEE. The CDR3 runs to 12 residues. After removal of 5 bases from V and 8 bases from J, the junction contained 5 bases not matched to a gene. CDR3 nucleotide sequence: TGTGCCAGCAGTGCGCTAGCGGGGCAGCAGTACTTC. It specifies CASSALAGQQYF.

V usage is TRBV25-1 and J usage is TRBJ1-6; no reliable D call. This CDR3 has 14 residues. Germline CDR1 reads MGHDK; CDR2 reads SYGVNS. V lost 2 bases and J 9 bases, leaving 11 bases between the germline ends. The CDR3, as DNA: TGTGCCAGCAGTGAAATCACCCGAGGTTCACCCCTCCACTTT. Translated, it gives CASSEITRGSPLHF.

The chain recombines TRBV11-3 with TRBJ2-7, with a tentative D call TRBD1 (6 bases). Germline CDR1 SGHNT, CDR2 YENEEA. The CDR3 consists of 16 residues. The V gene lost 5 bases and the J gene lost 2 bases, with 19 bases spanning the gap. This CDR3 is CASSRTILDSPYEQYF. CDR3 nucleotide sequence: TGTGCCAGCAGCCGTACCATCTTGGACAGCCCCTACGAGCAGTACTTC.

V usage is TRBV30 and J usage is TRBJ2-3; no firm D call. CDR3 length: 12 amino acids. Trimming cost V 0 bases and J 3 bases, with 4 bases left between them. Germline values: CDR1 GTSNPN, CDR2 SVGIG (reference sequence). The CDR3 nucleotides are TGTGCCTGGAGTGTTCAGACAGATACGCAGTATTTT. Translated: CAWSVQTDTQYF.

The chain is built from TRBV30 and TRBJ2-7; D unresolved. The germline V gene has CDR1 GTSNPN and CDR2 SVGIG (reference sequence). The CDR3 runs to 14 residues. V was cut by 1 base and J by 2 bases, with 12 bases left in between. In DNA, the CDR3 is TGTGCCTGGAGTGCCGGTGGAACTACCTACGAGCAGTACTTC. This encodes CAWSAGGTTYEQYF.

This rearrangement joins TRBV29-1 to TRBJ2-7; maybe TRBD2 (5 bases). V was trimmed by 0 bases and J by 7 bases, leaving 10 bases between them. CDR3 length: 12 residues. Germline V lookup: CDR1 SQVTM, CDR2 ANQGSEA. CDR3 sequence: CSVEDGVTEQYF. The CDR3 DNA reads as TGCAGCGTTGAAGACGGGGTTACGGAGCAGTACTTC.

V is TRBV29-1 and J is TRBJ2-3, with 7 bases lining up with TRBD1. CDR3 length: 13 residues. V shed 0 bases, J shed 4 bases, and the junction held 1 base outside the gene matches. Germline V gives CDR1 SQVTM, CDR2 ANQGSEA. CDR3 sequence reads: CSVEDQGADTQYF. The CDR3 nucleotides read TGCAGCGTTGAAGACCAGGGGGCAGATACGCAGTATTTT.

The chain combines TRBV4-1 with TRBJ2-4, with D possibly matching TRBD1 (5 bases). Germline V lookup: CDR1 MGHRA, CDR2 YSYEKL. Trimming removed 4 bases from V and 0 bases from J, with 13 bases in between. CDR3 length: 16 residues. The CDR3, as DNA: TGCGCCAGCAGCCCCCTGGGGCCCATAGCCAAAAACATTCAGTACTTC. As protein: CASSPLGPIAKNIQYF.

This chain connects TRBV5-1 to TRBJ2-7, with 8 nucleotides matching TRBD1. Germline assignment: CDR1 SGHRS and CDR2 YFSETQ. The CDR3 is 14 amino acids. With 0 bases clipped from V and 5 bases from J, the junction kept 4 bases outside the gene matches. Here the CDR3 reads CASSLGQGYNEQYF. The DNA of the CDR3 is TGCGCCAGCAGCTTGGGACAGGGGTACAACGAGCAGTACTTC.